Listed here are 32 T cell receptor beta chains from one sample, sequenced in a study of blood T cell repertoires in COVID-19. The repertoire was sequenced with immunoSEQ multiplex PCR; TCRdb's copy has only in-frame clones and lacks some. The table has some 220,000 clones, around 81% seen once. Sequenced: peripheral blood. These receptors all come from a woman in her 70s with acute or convalescent COVID-19.

V and J are TRBV10-1 and TRBJ2-3; the D gene is possibly TRBD2 (7 bases). Germline V lookup: CDR1 WNHNN, CDR2 SYGVQD (reference sequence). V lost 3 bases, J lost 3 bases, and 13 bases lay in between. The CDR3 runs to 15 residues. The CDR3 DNA sequence: TGCGCCAGCAGTGAAATCGGGGGGCGGACAGATACGCAGTATTTT. Protein product: CASSEIGGRTDTQYF.

The genes are TRBV7-3 and TRBJ1-1; tentatively, D is TRBD1 (5 bases). CDR3 size: 13 residues. Per the germline V gene, CDR1 is SGHTA and CDR2 is FQGTGA. The V end was cut by 5 bases, the J end by 1 base, with 8 bases between. CDR3 in DNA: TGTGCCAGCAGCGTACAGGAGAACACTGAAGCTTTCTTT. This gives the protein CASSVQENTEAFF.

The chain couples TRBV10-3 to TRBJ2-5; D is possibly TRBD1 (7 bases). V was trimmed by 8 bases and J by 2 bases, leaving 15 bases between them. The germline gives CDR1 ENHRY, CDR2 SYGVKD. The CDR3 spans 14 residues. The CDR3 DNA reads TGTGCCATCTCAGGGGGGAGAGAACAAGAGACCCAGTACTTC. As protein: CAISGGREQETQYF.

The DNA for the CDR3 is TGTGCCAGCAGCGTAGGTGGTCCTACCCCGGATACGCAGTATTTT. It specifies CASSVGGPTPDTQYF. The gene calls are TRBV9 and TRBJ2-3; unclear D gene. CDR1 is SGDLS and CDR2 is YYNGEE in the germline V gene. Trimming took off 0 bases at V and 6 bases at J, with 14 bases between the two ends. The CDR3 is 15 amino acids.

This clone appeared a few times. This rearrangement joins TRBV27 to TRBJ1-5; 8 bases agree with TRBD1. CDR1 and CDR2 from the germline V gene are MNHEY and SMNVEV (reference sequence). V lost 7 bases, J lost 4 bases, and 6 bases stayed unmatched. CDR3 length: 14 amino acids. The CDR3 loop reads CASKRQGWNQPQHF. In DNA, the CDR3 is TGTGCCAGCAAAAGACAGGGGTGGAATCAGCCCCAGCATTTT.

This clone was detected only once. V is TRBV24-1 and J is TRBJ2-6; no clear D gene. CDR3 length: 18 residues. The germline V and J ends were trimmed by 5 bases and 0 bases, with 16 bases remaining between them. Germline lookup yields CDR1 KGHDR and CDR2 SFDVKD. This chain's CDR3 is CATSATSTALSGANVLTF. The CDR3 bases are TGTGCCACCAGTGCGACAAGTACAGCCCTCTCTGGGGCCAACGTCCTGACTTTC.

The count of this clone is one. The chain employs TRBV6-5 and TRBJ1-4, with D possibly TRBD1 on 6 matching bases. The CDR3 has 14 residues. V lost 9 bases and J 8 bases, leaving 19 bases between the germline ends. Germline CDR1 MNHEY, CDR2 SVGAGI. The CDR3 coding sequence is TGTGCCAGTGGCCGGGGGGCCGGAAACGAAAAACTGTTTTTT. It is translated as CASGRGAGNEKLFF.

V is TRBV19 and J is TRBJ2-4; TRBD2 matches 8 bases. The J segment lost 1 base and the V segment lost 5 bases, leaving 10 bases of the junction unmatched. Germline assignment: CDR1 LNHDA and CDR2 SQIVND (reference sequence). The CDR3 loop spans 17 amino acids. The CDR3 protein is CASSQQRGSGAKNIQYF. In DNA, the CDR3 is TGTGCCAGTAGTCAACAGCGGGGGAGTGGGGCCAAAAACATTCAGTACTTC.

This clone was picked up a small number of times. The V call is TRBV7-3, the J call TRBJ2-1; tentatively, D is TRBD1 (7 bases). Trimming removed 5 bases at V and 7 bases at J, with 9 bases between. Germline V gene data show CDR1 as SGHTA and CDR2 as FQGTGA. The CDR3 totals 12 residues. CDR3 bases: TGTGCCAGCAGCCCAGGGGGGAATGAGCAGTTCTTC. Translation gives CASSPGGNEQFF.

This clone was counted only a few times. The chain combines TRBV7-3 with TRBJ2-5; a possible D gene is TRBD2 (5 bases). CDR3 length: 14 residues. Germline CDR1 SGHTA, CDR2 FQGTGA. The V and J ends lost 3 bases and 5 bases respectively, with 13 bases between them. CDR3 in amino acids: CASSFAGGSETQYF. The CDR3 DNA reads as TGTGCCAGCAGCTTCGCGGGTGGATCGGAGACCCAGTACTTC.

This clone appeared a single time. The chain combines TRBV19 with TRBJ1-1; 9 bases are a match to TRBD1. V lost 8 bases, J lost 1 base, and 11 bases stayed unmatched. The CDR3 has 16 amino acids. Germline assignment: CDR1 LNHDA and CDR2 SQIVND (reference sequence). CDR3 nucleotides: TGTGCCAGTCGCAAACCGGGACAGGGAGCGAACACTGAAGCTTTCTTT. It codes for CASRKPGQGANTEAFF. Filled out from reference TRBV19 and TRBJ1-1, the complete variable domain reads DGGITQSPKYLFRKEGQNVTLSCEQNLNHDAMYWYRQDPGQGLRLIYYSQIVNDFQKGDIAEGYSVSREKKESFPLTVTSAQKNPTAFYLCASRKPGQGANTEAFFGQGTRLTVV.

The chain has TRBV2 and TRBJ2-2, with a weak D call TRBD1 (7 bases). V lost 7 bases and J 5 bases, leaving 14 bases between the germline ends. This CDR3 is 14 amino acids long. CDR1 is SNHLY, CDR2 FYNNEI, per germline. The CDR3 loop reads CASIGQAGTGELFF. In nucleotides, the CDR3 is TGTGCCAGCATCGGACAGGCGGGGACCGGGGAGCTGTTTTTT. Combining the CDR3 with reference TRBV2 and TRBJ2-2 gives the whole variable domain EPEVTQTPSHQVTQMGQEVILRCVPISNHLYFYWYRQILGQKVEFLVSFYNNEISEKSEIFDDQFSVERPDGSNFTLKIRSTKLEDSAMYFCASIGQAGTGELFFGEGSRLTVL.

V and J are TRBV18 and TRBJ1-1, with 9 bases lining up with TRBD1. CDR3 size: 13 residues. Germline assignment: CDR1 KGHSH and CDR2 LQKENI. V shed 10 bases and J 5 bases; nucleotides not matched to a gene: 8. CDR3 nucleotide sequence: TGTGCCACTGCACAGGGGGCTGGAACTGAAGCTTTCTTT. Translating it yields CATAQGAGTEAFF.

The chain joins TRBV18 to TRBJ1-2; D unclear. Germline V CDR1 and CDR2: KGHSH, LQKENI. The V and J ends lost 3 bases and 7 bases respectively, with 12 bases between them. The CDR3 sequence is 13 residues long. CDR3 nucleotide sequence: TGTGCCAGCTCACCGGAGGAGCGAATTGGCTACACCTTC. Its translation is CASSPEERIGYTF.

This clone was counted at least ten times. The gene calls are TRBV28 and TRBJ2-7; 8 bases align to TRBD2. Germline trimming cut 6 bases from V and 5 bases from J; bases unmatched to any gene: 12. The germline V gene encodes CDR1 MDHEN and CDR2 SYDVKM. This CDR3 region has 15 residues. The CDR3 nucleotides are TGTGCCAGCAGCCCCCCCGGGGGGCGGGGGGACGAGCAGTACGTC. Amino acids: CASSPPGGRGDEQYV.

This clone has a single count. CDR3 sequence: CASSARTDTQYF. The DNA for the CDR3 is TGTGCCAGTAGTGCCCGGACAGATACGCAGTATTTT. The rearrangement joins TRBV19 to TRBJ2-3; no definite D call. CDR1 LNHDA and CDR2 SQIVND come from the germline V gene (reference sequence). The CDR3 has 12 amino acids. V was shortened by 5 bases and J by 3 bases, with 6 bases between the two germline ends. The full variable domain, completed using reference TRBV19 and TRBJ2-3, is DGGITQSPKYLFRKEGQNVTLSCEQNLNHDAMYWYRQDPGQGLRLIYYSQIVNDFQKGDIAEGYSVSREKKESFPLTVTSAQKNPTAFYLCASSARTDTQYFGPGTRLTVL.

The chain has TRBV29-1 and TRBJ2-7, with TRBD1 matching over 7 bases. This CDR3 region has 11 residues. CDR1 and CDR2 from the germline V gene are SQVTM and ANQGSEA. The V and J ends lost 6 bases and 6 bases, in that order; junction bases with no gene match: 5. This chain's CDR3 is CSVTTGVEQYF. The CDR3 DNA sequence: TGCAGCGTAACCACAGGGGTCGAGCAGTACTTC.

About this clone: Germline is not matched at one junction end, which may reflect a read error. The genes are TRBV6-5 and TRBJ2-2; TRBD2 is a possible D gene (5 bases). The CDR3 contains 14 residues. Per the germline V gene, CDR1 is MNHEY and CDR2 is SVGAGI. The CDR3 spells CASSLVANAGELFF. In DNA, the CDR3 is TGTGCCAGCAGTTTAGTAGCGAACGCCGGGGAGCTGTTTTTT.

V and J are TRBV5-1 and TRBJ2-7; 16 nucleotides match TRBD2. CDR3 length: 16 residues. With V trimmed by 4 bases and J by 6 bases, 7 bases remained unmatched. Germline V gene lookup returns CDR1 SGHRS and CDR2 YFSETQ. CDR3: CASSKGLAGGPGEQYF. The CDR3 DNA follows: TGCGCCAGCAGCAAGGGACTAGCGGGGGGGCCGGGCGAGCAGTACTTC.

The genes are TRBV27 and TRBJ1-2; the match to TRBD1 covers 10 bases. Germline trimming cut 5 bases from V and 3 bases from J; bases unmatched to any gene: 6. Germline V lookup: CDR1 MNHEY, CDR2 SMNVEV (reference sequence). This CDR3 has 15 amino acids. The CDR3 loop is CASSRSGTGDYGYTF. In nucleotides, the CDR3 is TGTGCCAGCAGTCGATCCGGGACAGGGGACTATGGCTACACCTTC.

This clone has more than one count but fewer than ten. V is TRBV11-2 and J is TRBJ2-2, with D possibly being TRBD2 (6 bases). Germline lookup yields CDR1 SGHAT and CDR2 FQNNGV. V shed 3 bases and J shed 1 base, with 12 bases lying between them. The CDR3 runs to 16 residues. CDR3 protein: CASSFLPGRNTGELFF. DNA for the CDR3: TGTGCCAGCAGCTTTTTACCCGGGAGGAACACCGGGGAGCTGTTTTTT.

The V call is TRBV19, the J call TRBJ2-7; 10 bases line up with TRBD1. Per the germline V gene, CDR1 is LNHDA and CDR2 is SQIVND (reference sequence). Trimming took 10 bases from V and 4 from J; bases not matched to a gene: 7. CDR3 length equals 13 residues. The CDR3 is CATKDRGAYEQYF. In DNA, the CDR3 is TGTGCCACAAAGGACAGGGGGGCTTACGAGCAGTACTTC.

This chain uses TRBV6-5 with TRBJ2-1; D gene unclear. Trimming cost V 7 bases and J 7 bases, with 17 bases left between them. The CDR3 consists of 14 residues. Germline CDR1 and CDR2: MNHEY and SVGAGI. The CDR3 region has the DNA TGTGCCAGCACCTTGAAAGCTGGAGTGAATGAGCAGTTCTTC. This translates into CASTLKAGVNEQFF.

The rearrangement links TRBV12-5 to TRBJ2-5, with 10 bases that match TRBD2. This CDR3 contains 13 residues. V gave up 8 bases and J gave up 3 bases; unmatched junction bases: 3. Germline loops: CDR1 LGHNT, CDR2 FRNRAP. The CDR3 is CASSTSGEETQYF. The DNA of the CDR3 is TGTGCTAGTTCCACTAGCGGGGAAGAGACCCAGTACTTC.

The chain recombines TRBV30 with TRBJ1-1; no clear D. V was clipped by 5 bases and J by 0 bases, with 4 bases between them. In germline, CDR1 is GTSNPN, CDR2 SVGIG (reference sequence). CDR3 size: 11 residues. CDR3 bases: TGTGCCTGGGAGATGAACACTGAAGCTTTCTTT. Translating it yields CAWEMNTEAFF. The whole variable domain, remainder taken from reference TRBV30 and TRBJ1-1, is SQTIHQWPATLVQPVGSPLSLECTVEGTSNPNLYWYRQAAGRGLQLLFYSVGIGQISSEVPQNLSASRPQDRQFILSSKKLLLSDSGFYLCAWEMNTEAFFGQGTRLTVV.

V is TRBV6-6 and J is TRBJ2-7, with 9 bases identical to TRBD1. Per germline, CDR1 MNHNY and CDR2 SVGAGI (reference sequence). The CDR3 loop spans 14 amino acids. The V and J ends lost 6 bases and 6 bases, in that order; junction bases with no gene match: 9. CDR3: CASRYRQGGSEQYF. DNA of the CDR3: TGTGCCAGCAGGTACAGACAGGGGGGATCCGAGCAGTACTTC.

This clone was picked up one time. The chain combines TRBV19 with TRBJ2-2; D ambiguous. Germline CDR1 and CDR2: LNHDA and SQIVND (reference sequence). The CDR3 spans 12 residues. Trimming pared 4 bases from V and 8 bases from J, leaving 8 bases between. The CDR3 DNA sequence: TGTGCCAGTAGTACTTACGGGGGGGAGCTGTTTTTT. Residues: CASSTYGGELFF.

This clone was detected once. The chain joins TRBV5-1 to TRBJ2-1; 10 nucleotides align to TRBD2. CDR1 is SGHRS, CDR2 YFSETQ, per germline. Trimming removed 2 bases from V and 4 bases from J; junction bases left unmatched: 6. The CDR3 has 16 amino acids. CDR3 nucleotide sequence: TGCGCCAGCAGCTTAACTAGCGGGGCAAGGTACAATGAGCAGTTCTTC. Translated: CASSLTSGARYNEQFF.

This clone was observed a handful of times. The rearrangement links TRBV6-5 to TRBJ2-7; D might be TRBD2 (7 bases). The CDR3 totals 13 residues. The V and J ends lost 8 bases and 7 bases respectively, with 18 bases between them. Germline V gene sequence: CDR1 MNHEY, CDR2 SVGAGI. The chain's CDR3 is CASGRGAQLEQYF. The CDR3 coding sequence is TGTGCCAGCGGGAGGGGGGCCCAGTTAGAGCAGTACTTC.

The chain uses TRBV9 and TRBJ2-3; TRBD1 matches 7 bases. Germline V CDR1 and CDR2: SGDLS, YYNGEE. The CDR3 loop spans 15 amino acids. V was pared by 4 bases and J by 2 bases, with 7 bases of the junction left unmatched. The CDR3 region has the DNA TGTGCCAGCAGCCCAACGACAGGGACCACAGATACGCAGTATTTT. Protein product: CASSPTTGTTDTQYF.

The V call is TRBV11-2, the J call TRBJ1-1, with TRBD1 matching 7 bases. Looked up from germline, CDR1 is SGHAT and CDR2 is FQNNGV. The CDR3 totals 14 residues. The J segment lost 1 base and the V segment lost 6 bases, leaving 5 bases of the junction unmatched. Written as DNA, the CDR3 is TGTGCCAGCAGACCCGGACAGGAGAACACTGAAGCTTTCTTT. Amino acid sequence: CASRPGQENTEAFF.

The chain's CDR3 is CAWSNRYEQYF. CDR3 DNA: TGTGCCTGGAGTAACAGGTACGAGCAGTACTTC. The chain combines TRBV30 with TRBJ2-7; possibly TRBD1 for D (5 bases). The CDR3 has 11 amino acids. CDR1 and CDR2 from the germline V gene are GTSNPN and SVGIG (reference sequence). V gave up 2 bases and J gave up 4 bases, with 6 bases separating them.